A selection of T cell receptor beta chains follows, all from one sample in a study of cytomegalovirus exposure and HLA in healthy donors. The method was immunoSEQ multiplex PCR; TCRdb's version includes in-frame clones alone and lacks a portion of them. The sample has 150,000 or so clones; about 82% are singletons. The sequenced sample was PBMCs. Receptors originate from a female donor in good health and CMV-seronegative. CDR3s include the opening cysteine and the closing phenylalanine or tryptophan. D genes are given only for firm matches. A row's size may be missing; if present it is once, few, many or a size class.

few TRBJ1-3 TRBV5-1 TRBD1 CASSLGQGNRPGNTIYF TGCGCCAGCAGCCTGGGACAGGGGAATCGACCTGGAAACACCATATATTTT
. TRBJ1-4 TRBV4-1 . CASSQFGLAGNEKLFF TGCGCCAGCAGCCAATTTGGTTTGGCGGGTAATGAAAAACTGTTTTTT
. TRBJ1-1 TRBV11-2 TRBD1 CASSTLRGGTGGAGTEAFF TGTGCCAGCAGCACCCTCCGCGGGGGGACAGGGGGCGCGGGGACTGAAGCTTTCTTT
. TRBJ1-3 TRBV18 . CASSPQRGFSSGNTIYF TGTGCCAGCTCACCACAGAGAGGGTTTAGCTCTGGAAACACCATATATTTT
. TRBJ2-1 TRBV7-3 TRBD2 CASSLKGSGRAYEQFF TGTGCCAGCAGTCTTAAAGGTAGCGGGAGGGCATATGAGCAGTTCTTC
. TRBJ1-2 TRBV29-1 . CSDTGPYGYTF TGCAGCGATACAGGGCCGTATGGCTACACCTTC
. TRBJ1-5 TRBV28 TRBD1 CASRVTGGEGQPQHF TGTGCCAGCAGGGTTACAGGGGGCGAGGGGCAGCCCCAGCATTTT
. TRBJ2-7 TRBV5-1 . CASSSSGTTSYEQYF TGCGCCAGCAGCTCGTCCGGGACAACTAGCTACGAGCAGTACTTC
. TRBJ2-1 TRBV7-9 TRBD1 CASSLEGQFTEQFF TGTGCCAGCAGCTTAGAGGGACAGTTCACTGAGCAGTTCTTC
. TRBJ2-5 TRBV6-1 TRBD1 CASRQTGGIETQYF TGTGCCAGCAGACAGACAGGGGGCATAGAGACCCAGTACTTC
. TRBJ2-5 TRBV29-1 TRBD2 CSVGGRRETQYF TGCAGCGTTGGCGGGAGACGAGAGACCCAGTACTTC
. TRBJ1-1 TRBV7-2 . CASSFRGGPEAFF TGTGCCAGCAGCTTCAGGGGCGGCCCTGAAGCTTTCTTT
. TRBJ2-2 TRBV19 . CASSTGDRTGELFF TGTGCCAGTAGTACAGGGGATCGCACCGGGGAGCTGTTTTTT
. TRBJ2-5 TRBV23-1 . CASSQSPLDIQETQYF TGCGCCAGCAGTCAATCTCCCTTGGACATCCAAGAGACCCAGTACTTC
. TRBJ2-1 TRBV7-9 TRBD2 CASSSGLAGGTGSYNEQFF TGTGCCAGCAGCTCGGGACTAGCGGGGGGAACGGGGTCCTACAATGAGCAGTTCTTC
few TRBJ2-5 TRBV5-1 . CASSLGGTDQETQYF TGCGCCAGCAGCTTGGGCGGGACAGACCAAGAGACCCAGTACTTC
. TRBJ2-5 TRBV7-2 TRBD2 CASAAIGGGPRETQYF TGTGCCAGCGCCGCAATCGGGGGAGGGCCCCGAGAGACCCAGTACTTC
. TRBJ2-7 TRBV5-1 . CASTVENSYEQYF TGCGCCAGCACTGTGGAGAACTCCTACGAGCAGTACTTC
. TRBJ2-1 TRBV4-3 . CASSQDLRGHQSNEQFF TGCGCCAGCAGCCAAGATTTAAGGGGACACCAATCGAATGAGCAGTTCTTC
. TRBJ1-2 TRBV30 TRBD1 CAWSLAGGRQGASGYTF TGTGCCTGGAGCTTGGCAGGGGGAAGACAGGGGGCAAGCGGCTACACCTTC
. TRBJ2-3 TRBV5-4 . CASKGPGNTDTQYF TGTGCCAGCAAAGGCCCAGGGAACACAGATACGCAGTATTTT
. TRBJ2-2 TRBV2 TRBD1 CASRASTGTGNTGELFF TGTGCCAGCAGAGCCTCCACCGGGACAGGGAACACCGGGGAGCTGTTTTTT
. TRBJ2-3 TRBV19 TRBD2 CASSAYGGAGDTQYF TGTGCCAGTAGTGCATACGGGGGGGCCGGAGATACGCAGTATTTT